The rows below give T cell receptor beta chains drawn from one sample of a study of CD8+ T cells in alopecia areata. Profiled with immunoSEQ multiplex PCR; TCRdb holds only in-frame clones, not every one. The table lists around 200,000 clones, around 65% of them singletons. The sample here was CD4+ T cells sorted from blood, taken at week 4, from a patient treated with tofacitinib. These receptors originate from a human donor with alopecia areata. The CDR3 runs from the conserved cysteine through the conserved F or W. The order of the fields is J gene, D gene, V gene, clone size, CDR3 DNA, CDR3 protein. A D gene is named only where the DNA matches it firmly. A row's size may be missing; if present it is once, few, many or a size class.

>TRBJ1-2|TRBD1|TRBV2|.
TGTGCCAGCAGTTTGGGACAGAACTATGGCTACACCTTC
CASSLGQNYGYTF
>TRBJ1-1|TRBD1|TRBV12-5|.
TGTGCTAGTGGTTTGCCGACAGGGGGGATGAACACTGAAGCTTTCTTT
CASGLPTGGMNTEAFF
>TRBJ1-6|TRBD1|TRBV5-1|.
TGCGCCAGCAGCTTGGGTCCAGGGGGCTCACCCCTCCACTTT
CASSLGPGGSPLHF
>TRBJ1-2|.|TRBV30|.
TGTGCCTGGATCGGACCTCACGCACCGGGACGGAATGGCTACACCTTC
CAWIGPHAPGRNGYTF
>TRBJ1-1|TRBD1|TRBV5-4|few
TGTGCCAGCAGCTACGCAGGGGGACGGGCTTTCTTT
CASSYAGGRAFF
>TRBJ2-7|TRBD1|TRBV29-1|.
TGCAGCGCGTCGACAGGGAGCTCCTACGAGCAGTACTTC
CSASTGSSYEQYF
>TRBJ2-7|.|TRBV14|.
TGTGCCAGCAGCCAAGATCCGCGGGCCGCCTACGAGCAGTACTTC
CASSQDPRAAYEQYF
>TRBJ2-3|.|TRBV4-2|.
TGTGCCAGCAGTCCCAGTGGAGTTACGCAGTATTTT
CASSPSGVTQYF
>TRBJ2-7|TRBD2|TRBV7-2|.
TGTGCCAGCAGCTGGGGCTCTAGCGGGGGACGATACGAGCAGTACTTC
CASSWGSSGGRYEQYF
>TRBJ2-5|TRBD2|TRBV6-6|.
TGTGCCAGCAATAACGAGCGGGGCACCCAGTACTTC
CASNNERGTQYF
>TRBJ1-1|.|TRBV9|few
TGTGCCAGCAGCGTAGAAGGGACATCTAACTTGAACACTGAAGCTTTCTTT
CASSVEGTSNLNTEAFF
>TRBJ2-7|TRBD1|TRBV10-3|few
TGTGCCATCAAAGGAGGGACAGGGGGCTACGAGCAGTACTTC
CAIKGGTGGYEQYF
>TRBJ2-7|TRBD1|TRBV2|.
TGTGCCAGCAAAAAGGGACAGGGGCCAACCTACGAGCAGTACTTC
CASKKGQGPTYEQYF
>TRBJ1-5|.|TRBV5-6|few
TGTGCCAGCAGCTTGGCCGCGGGGTTTGACAATCAGCCCCAGCATTTT
CASSLAAGFDNQPQHF
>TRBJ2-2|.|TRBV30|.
TGTGCCTGGAAGGGTTCCGGGGAGCTGTTTTTT
CAWKGSGELFF
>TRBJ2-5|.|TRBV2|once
TGTGCCAGCAGTGAGTCGGGCAGGCAAGAGACCCAGTACTTC
CASSESGRQETQYF
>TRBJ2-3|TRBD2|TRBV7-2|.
TGTGCCAGCAGCCCCCCGGGACTAGCGGATACGCAGTATTTT
CASSPPGLADTQYF
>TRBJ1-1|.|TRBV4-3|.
TGCGCCAGCAGCCGGGGGGGCTCCAGCACTGAAGCTTTCTTT
CASSRGGSSTEAFF
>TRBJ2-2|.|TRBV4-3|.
TGCGCCAGCAGCCAAGATCTGGGGGGCCTCACCGGGGAGCTGTTTTTT
CASSQDLGGLTGELFF
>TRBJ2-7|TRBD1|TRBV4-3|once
TGCGCCAGCAGCCTACAGGGGGGACCAACCTACGAGCAGTACTTC
CASSLQGGPTYEQYF
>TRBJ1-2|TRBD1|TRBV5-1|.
TGCGCCAGCAGCGCACAGGGGAACTATGGCTACACCTTC
CASSAQGNYGYTF
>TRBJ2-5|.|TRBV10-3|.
TGTGCCATCAGTGAGTCGACGGCTAAAGAGACCCAGTACTTC
CAISESTAKETQYF
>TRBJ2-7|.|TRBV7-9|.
TGTGCCAGCAGCTTAGATCAAACGGGACGGTACTTC
CASSLDQTGRYF
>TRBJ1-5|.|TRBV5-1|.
TGCGCCAGCAGCTTGGCCCCCGTGGGGGGGGGTCAGCCCCAGCATTTT
CASSLAPVGGGQPQHF
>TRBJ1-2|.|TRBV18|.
TGTGCCAGCTCACCTTCCGGGGATGGCTACACCTTC
CASSPSGDGYTF
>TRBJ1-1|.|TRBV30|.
TGTGCCTGGAGTGCAACAGGGTTTAGAGCTTTCTTT
CAWSATGFRAFF
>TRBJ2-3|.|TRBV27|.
TGTGCCAGCAGGGGGGCGGGGACAGCCATTAAAGGGGATACGCAGTATTTT
CASRGAGTAIKGDTQYF
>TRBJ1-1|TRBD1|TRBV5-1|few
TGCGCCAGCAGCCCAGGACGGACAGGCTCTGAAGCTTTCTTT
CASSPGRTGSEAFF
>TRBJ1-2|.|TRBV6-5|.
TGTGCCAGCAGTTACACGGATGGAGGGCCTCGCGGCGGCTACACCTTC
CASSYTDGGPRGGYTF
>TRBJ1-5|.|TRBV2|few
TGTGCCAGCAGCCAGCCGGGCTCAGGCAATCAGCCCCAGCATTTT
CASSQPGSGNQPQHF
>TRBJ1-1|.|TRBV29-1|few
TGCAGCGTTGAAGGGTCCGGGGGCACTGAAGCTTTCTTT
CSVEGSGGTEAFF
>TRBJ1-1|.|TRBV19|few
TGTGCCAGTTCCCGGGGTTCAAACACTGAAGCTTTCTTT
CASSRGSNTEAFF
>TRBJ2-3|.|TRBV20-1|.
TGCAGTGCTAACCCCTCCGATACGCAGTATTTT
CSANPSDTQYF
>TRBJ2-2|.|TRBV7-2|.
TGTGCCAGCAGCTTGGCAGGGCCGTCGAACACCGGGGAGCTGTTTTTT
CASSLAGPSNTGELFF
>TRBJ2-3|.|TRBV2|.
TGTGCCAGCACACTCCGAATTCAGGGTACGCAGTATTTT
CASTLRIQGTQYF
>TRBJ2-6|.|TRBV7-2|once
TGTGCCAGCAGTCTTAGGGTCCAACAGCTCCACTCTGGGGCCAACGTCCTGACTTTC
CASSLRVQQLHSGANVLTF
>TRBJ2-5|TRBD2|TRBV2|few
TGTGCCAGCGCTGGCCAGCGGGGGGCGGAGGAGACCCAGTACTTC
CASAGQRGAEETQYF
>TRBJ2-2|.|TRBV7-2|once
TGTGCCAGCAGCTCTGGCGGGACTTTCCTCACCGGGGAGCTGTTTTTT
CASSSGGTFLTGELFF
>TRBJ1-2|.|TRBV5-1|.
TGCGCCAGCAGCTTGGAAGGATTCTATGGCTACACCTTC
CASSLEGFYGYTF
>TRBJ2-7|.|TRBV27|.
TGTGCCAGCAGGAATACAGAAAATCCCTACGAGCAGTACTTC
CASRNTENPYEQYF
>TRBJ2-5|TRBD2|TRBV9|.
TGTGCCAGCAGCGTAAATAGCGGGGGGCAGGTAGAGACCCAGTACTTC
CASSVNSGGQVETQYF
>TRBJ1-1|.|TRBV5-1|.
TGCGCCAGCAGCTTGACAGGGACTGAAGTAGCTGAAGCTTTCTTT
CASSLTGTEVAEAFF
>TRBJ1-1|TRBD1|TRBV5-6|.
TGTGCCAGCAGCTTCTGGGACAGGGGAGGCAGTGAAGCTTTCTTT
CASSFWDRGGSEAFF
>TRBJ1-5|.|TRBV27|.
TGTGCCAGCAGTCCTAGAGGGGCCGGCCTGGAACCCCAGCATTTT
CASSPRGAGLEPQHF
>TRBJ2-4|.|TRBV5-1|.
TGCGCCAGCAGCTTGGGGGACACTTTCAACATTCAGTACTTC
CASSLGDTFNIQYF
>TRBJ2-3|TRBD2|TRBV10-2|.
TGCGCCAGCAGTGAAAGACTAGCGGGGGGGCAAGCAGATACGCAGTATTTT
CASSERLAGGQADTQYF
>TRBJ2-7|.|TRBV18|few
TGTGCCAGCTCACCCGCCTCAACAGCCTACGAGCAGTACTTC
CASSPASTAYEQYF
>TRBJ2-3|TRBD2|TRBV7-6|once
TGTGCCAGCAGCCACGCGGGGGGGCCAGATACGCAGTATTTT
CASSHAGGPDTQYF
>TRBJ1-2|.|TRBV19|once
TGTGCCACTCTTAAGGGGTCCGCTAACTATGGCTACACCTTC
CATLKGSANYGYTF
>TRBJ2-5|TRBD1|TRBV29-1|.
TGCAGCGTGCGTCGGGACAGCAGTAACCAAGAGACCCAGTACTTC
CSVRRDSSNQETQYF
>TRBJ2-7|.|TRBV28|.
TGTGCCAGCGGGGACACCTCCTACGAGCAGTACTTC
CASGDTSYEQYF
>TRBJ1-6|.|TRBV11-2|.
TGTGCCAGCAGCACCCCCTCCTATAATTCACCCCTCCACTTT
CASSTPSYNSPLHF
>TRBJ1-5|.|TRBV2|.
TGTGCCAGCAGTCCCGGGAGCCGGGGCAATCAGCCCCAGCATTTT
CASSPGSRGNQPQHF
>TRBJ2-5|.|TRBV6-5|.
TGTGCCAGCAGTTACTCGGGGCAGACCCAAGAGACCCAGTACTTC
CASSYSGQTQETQYF
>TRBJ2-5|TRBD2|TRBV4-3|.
TGCGCCAGCAGCCAAGATGGGCTAGCGGGGGGTGGGACCCAGTACTTC
CASSQDGLAGGGTQYF
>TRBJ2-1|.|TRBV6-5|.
TGTGCCACAGCGAGGATTCTCCCCTACAATGAGCAGTTCTTC
CATARILPYNEQFF
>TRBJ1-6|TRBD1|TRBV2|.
TGTGCCAGCTCCCGTGACAGGGCTAATTCACCCCTCCACTTT
CASSRDRANSPLHF
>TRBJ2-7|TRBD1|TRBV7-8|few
TGTGCCAGCAGCAACCCAGGGGGCGCAAGGAACGAGCAGTACTTC
CASSNPGGARNEQYF
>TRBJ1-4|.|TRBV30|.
TGTGCCTGGGAGGGGGTTGGGGATGAAAAACTGTTTTTT
CAWEGVGDEKLFF